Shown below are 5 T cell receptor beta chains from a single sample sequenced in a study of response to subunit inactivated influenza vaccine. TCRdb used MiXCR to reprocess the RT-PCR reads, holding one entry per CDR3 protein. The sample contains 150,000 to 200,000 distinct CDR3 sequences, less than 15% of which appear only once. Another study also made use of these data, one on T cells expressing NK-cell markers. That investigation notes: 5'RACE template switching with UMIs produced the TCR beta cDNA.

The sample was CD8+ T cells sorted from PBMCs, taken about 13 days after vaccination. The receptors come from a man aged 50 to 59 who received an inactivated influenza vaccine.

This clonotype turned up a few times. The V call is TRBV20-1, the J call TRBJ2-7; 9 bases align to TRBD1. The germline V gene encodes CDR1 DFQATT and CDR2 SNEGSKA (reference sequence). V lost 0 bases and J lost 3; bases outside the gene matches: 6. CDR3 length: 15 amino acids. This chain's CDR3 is CSARDLSTGGYEQYF. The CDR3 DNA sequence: TGCAGTGCTAGAGATCTCTCGACAGGGGGCTACGAGCAGTACTTC.

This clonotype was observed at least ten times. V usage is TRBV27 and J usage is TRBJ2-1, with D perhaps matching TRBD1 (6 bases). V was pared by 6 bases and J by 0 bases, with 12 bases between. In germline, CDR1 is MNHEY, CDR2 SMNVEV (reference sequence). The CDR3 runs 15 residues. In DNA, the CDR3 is TGTGCCAGCAGCCCAGGGGTCAGCTCCTACAATGAGCAGTTCTTC. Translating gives CASSPGVSSYNEQFF.

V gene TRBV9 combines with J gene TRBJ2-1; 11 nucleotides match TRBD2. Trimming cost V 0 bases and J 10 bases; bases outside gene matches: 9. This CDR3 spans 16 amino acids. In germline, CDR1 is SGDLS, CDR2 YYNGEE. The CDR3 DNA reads TGTGCCAGCAGCGTAGAGGGACTAGCGGCCCCAGGGGAGCAGTTCTTC. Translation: CASSVEGLAAPGEQFF.

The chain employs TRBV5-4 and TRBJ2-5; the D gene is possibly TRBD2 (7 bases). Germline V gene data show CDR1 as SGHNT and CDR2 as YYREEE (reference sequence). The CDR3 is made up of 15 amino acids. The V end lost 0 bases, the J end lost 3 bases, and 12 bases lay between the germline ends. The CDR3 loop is CASSLEGGSKETQYF. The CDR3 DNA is TGTGCCAGCAGCTTGGAGGGGGGGAGTAAAGAGACCCAGTACTTC.

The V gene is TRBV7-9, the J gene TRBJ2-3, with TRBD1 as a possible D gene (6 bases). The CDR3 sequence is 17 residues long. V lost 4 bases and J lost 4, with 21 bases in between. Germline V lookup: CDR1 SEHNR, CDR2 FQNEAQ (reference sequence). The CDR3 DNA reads TGTGCCAGCAGCTCCCTTACGGGACACGAACACTCAGATACGCAGTATTTT. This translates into CASSSLTGHEHSDTQYF.